The 12 T cell receptor beta chains listed next were all sequenced from one sample in a study of post-analysis software for immune sequencing data. Study-wide results and caveats: Four or five TRBV segments, TRBV5-6, TRBV5-1 and TRBV20-1 among them, were found more frequent in patients than controls.

Their antigens are not known. Tagging with unique molecular identifiers was a feature of the TCR beta cDNA libraries. Using its own MiXCR run on the PCR reads, TCRdb lists one record per CDR3 protein. The data contain almost 700,000 distinct CDR3 sequences, 59% of them singletons. Material: blood. The receptors stem from a girl aged 2 to 10 with multiple sclerosis.

The chain has TRBV20-1 and TRBJ2-1; 7 bases line up with TRBD2. Germline CDR1 reads DFQATT; CDR2 reads SNEGSKA (reference sequence). Trimming at V came to 3 bases and at J to 10 bases, leaving 9 bases not matched to a gene. The CDR3 length is 13 residues. In DNA form, the CDR3 reads TGCAGTGCTAGGGCCCGCGGGGGAAGGGAGCAGTTCTTC. This gives the protein CSARARGGREQFF.

This clonotype has a handful of counts. The chain combines TRBV3-1 with TRBJ1-1, with D unresolved. V was cut by 3 bases and J by 1 base, with 6 bases left in between. This CDR3 spans 13 amino acids. CDR1 LGHDT and CDR2 YNNKEL come from the germline V gene (reference sequence). The chain's CDR3 is CASSHGTNTEAFF. Here the CDR3 DNA reads TGTGCCAGCAGCCATGGAACGAACACTGAAGCTTTCTTT.

The gene calls are TRBV7-2 and TRBJ2-3; maybe TRBD2 (7 bases). The CDR3 has 17 residues. Deletions cut 1 base from V and 3 bases from J, with 17 bases between. Germline V gene data show CDR1 as SGHTA and CDR2 as FQGNSA. In DNA, the CDR3 is TGTGCCAGCAGCTTAGGGAGCGGGACAAGGTTTACAGATACGCAGTATTTT. This encodes CASSLGSGTRFTDTQYF.

V usage is TRBV6-2 or TRBV6-3 and J usage is TRBJ2-7, with D possibly matching TRBD2 (5 bases). V lost 5 bases to trimming and J lost 2 bases, with 13 bases between them. The CDR3 runs to 14 residues. Germline V lookup: CDR1 MNHEY, CDR2 SVGEGT. The CDR3 bases are TGTGCCAGCAGTGGACTCCCCCCGGCCTACGAGCAGTACTTC. Residues: CASSGLPPAYEQYF.

This clonotype was counted a few times. This chain connects TRBV12-3 or TRBV12-4 to TRBJ2-1, with a tentative D call TRBD1 (5 bases). This CDR3 has 16 residues. Trimming removed 2 bases at V and 5 bases at J, with 16 bases between. The CDR3 loop reads CASSLLFGQGNNEQFF. DNA of the CDR3: TGTGCCAGCAGTTTACTTTTCGGGCAGGGCAACAATGAGCAGTTCTTC.

This clonotype occurred a few times. The chain carries TRBV5-4 and TRBJ2-5; TRBD2 matches at 14 bases. CDR1 is SGHNT, CDR2 YYREEE, per germline (reference sequence). V shed 7 bases and J 5 bases; nucleotides not matched to a gene: 13. CDR3 length: 17 amino acids. CDR3 sequence reads: CASRTRPGLAGVETQYF. CDR3 DNA: TGTGCCAGCCGAACACGACCGGGACTAGCGGGAGTGGAGACCCAGTACTTC.

This clonotype came up a few times. This rearrangement joins TRBV10-3 to TRBJ2-5; 9 bases are a match to TRBD1. J gave up 2 bases and V 6 bases, and 7 bases lay outside the gene matches. Germline V gives CDR1 ENHRY, CDR2 SYGVKD. The CDR3 is made up of 15 amino acids. The CDR3 coding sequence is TGTGCCATCAGGGGACAGGGCGGAGGTCAAGAGACCCAGTACTTC. It codes for CAIRGQGGGQETQYF.

V is TRBV6-5 and J is TRBJ2-5, with 7 bases aligning to TRBD1. The J call may be incorrect, as the DNA end agrees better with TRBJ2-7. The CDR3 totals 15 residues. Germline loops: CDR1 MNHEY, CDR2 SVGAGI. The CDR3, as DNA: TGTGCCAGCAGTACTGGAACAGGGGTCCCGTCCGAGCAGTACTTC. This translates into CASSTGTGVPSEQYF.

This sequence joins TRBV20-1 and TRBJ2-1; D uncertain. The CDR3 totals 13 residues. The V and J ends lost 3 bases and 10 bases respectively, with 16 bases between them. Germline CDR1 is DFQATT and CDR2 is SNEGSKA (reference sequence). The DNA for the CDR3 is TGCAGTGCTAGTAAGTCAATTCCCGGGGAGCAGTTCTTC. Translation gives CSASKSIPGEQFF.

This chain connects TRBV20-1 to TRBJ2-1; a possible D gene is TRBD2 (5 bases). There are 16 residues in the CDR3. Germline V gene lookup returns CDR1 DFQATT and CDR2 SNEGSKA (reference sequence). Trimming left V 0 bases short and J 7 bases short, with 19 bases between. The DNA of the CDR3 is TGCAGTGCTAGAGATCGGGCTAGCCCTAATCCAAATGAGCAGTTCTTC. Its translation: CSARDRASPNPNEQFF.

This sequence joins TRBV5-5 and TRBJ2-1; 7 bases map to TRBD2. The germline V gene has CDR1 SGHKS and CDR2 YYEKEE (reference sequence). V was pared by 2 bases and J by 3 bases, with 11 bases of the junction left unmatched. This CDR3 comprises 17 residues. Written as DNA, the CDR3 is TGTGCCAGCAGCTTATGGTCTGCGGGGGAGATCTACAATGAGCAGTTCTTC. Translating gives CASSLWSAGEIYNEQFF.

The V gene is TRBV24-1, the J gene TRBJ2-7; 14 nucleotides align to TRBD2. V trimming: 0 bases; J trimming: 3 bases; junction bases outside the gene matches: 6. The CDR3 spans 18 residues. Germline V gene lookup returns CDR1 KGHDR and CDR2 SFDVKD. Here the CDR3 reads CATSDLGLAGGRNYEQYF. CDR3 coding DNA: TGTGCCACCAGTGATTTGGGACTAGCGGGGGGACGAAACTACGAGCAGTACTTC.